This TCR beta chain was recorded in a study of CD8 T cells in ankylosing spondylitis (TCRdb year 2017). For context, the study as a whole: The study profiled T cell receptor beta repertoires in healthy donors and ankylosing spondylitis patients to find disease-linked TCR variants. The full study cohort comprised 25 ankylosing spondylitis patients and 85 to 120 healthy donors. Samples of peripheral blood were taken, and for ankylosing spondylitis patients, synovial fluid was collected as well. Results and caveats for the whole study, not just this receptor: Blood from ankylosing spondylitis patients appeared to be characterized by a TCR beta motif composed of about eight highly homologous amino acid variants. A CD8+ phenotype was shown by the disease-linked clones, which were found at relatively low frequencies in peripheral blood. Significant enrichment of the disease-linked clones was reported in matched synovial fluid samples from ankylosing spondylitis patients. Some motif variants were previously reported in synovial fluid and blood of reactive arthritis patients, suggesting common disease-initiation mechanisms.

Note on this clonotype: What this receptor recognizes is not known. Base qualities are not at hand, and no much larger clone is one base apart.

Trimming costs V 5 bases and J 0 bases, and their ends lie 25 bases apart. From its cysteine to its phenylalanine, the CDR3 spans 19 amino acids. CDR3 DNA only is kept here, 57 bases in frame from base 1. The sample was run on an Illumina HiSeq 2500. Quantitative 5'-RACE with molecular barcodes was the method used to prepare the TCR beta libraries. Regarding the original processing steps: A new computational method based on a probabilistic model of VDJ rearrangement was used to identify disease-linked TCR variants. TCRdb cleaned the public reads at Q25 with fastp, built clones with MiXCR and kept in-frame beta chains. Every distinct CDR3 protein forms one entry, paired with its most common genes and DNA. The V and J calls and clone size come from TCRdb's table, not from the authors' own analysis. In all, the sample holds around 250,000 distinct CDR3 sequences, and roughly 32% of those were seen once. The leading ten clones occupy about 4% of the sample.

This receptor was identified in a male donor with ankylosing spondylitis or in good health (not recorded which). The specimen was blood, either unsorted or a sorted T cell fraction (not recorded which). The rearranged segments are TRBV6-7 and TRBJ2-5, with TRBD2 tentatively as D gene (5 bases match). TRBV6-7 falls under the ORF class, with uncertain function. The CDR3 has the sequence CASSTGGPLSQRDQETQYF. In nucleotides, the sequence is TGTGCCAGCAGTACCGGTGGGCCGCTTTCCCAGAGGGACCAAGAGACCCAGTACTTC.